The 12 T cell receptor beta chains below all came from one sample that was sequenced in a study of blood T cell repertoires in COVID-19. Generated by immunoSEQ multiplex PCR, the TCRdb table keeps only in-frame clones and is missing some. The data show about 22,000 clones, roughly nine tenths seen once. Sequencing was performed on peripheral blood. All receptors come from a human donor with active COVID-19. The donor label of this sample is uncertain.

This clone was observed a handful of times. The V gene is TRBV9, the J gene TRBJ2-3, with D maybe TRBD2 (5 bases). CDR3 size: 18 residues. Trimming stripped 0 bases from V and 5 bases from J, with 22 bases between. CDR1 is SGDLS, CDR2 YYNGEE, per germline. The CDR3 DNA reads as TGTGCCAGCAGCGTAGGAATTTTACAGTCTGTTCGGGGAGATACGCAGTATTTT. Its protein is CASSVGILQSVRGDTQYF.

The CDR3 DNA reads TGTGCCAGCAGCTTAAGAACAGGGGCCCCCGAGCAGTACTTC. This encodes CASSLRTGAPEQYF. V usage is TRBV7-8 and J usage is TRBJ2-7, with 7 bases matching TRBD1. Germline V lookup: CDR1 SGHVS, CDR2 FQNEAQ. After removal of 2 bases from V and 6 bases from J, the junction contained 7 bases not matched to a gene. The CDR3 has 14 amino acids.

The chain employs TRBV9 and TRBJ2-3; D might be TRBD1 (6 bases). Trimming removed 0 bases at V and 1 base at J, with 9 bases between. Germline CDR1 and CDR2: SGDLS and YYNGEE. This CDR3 has 15 residues. The CDR3 nucleotides read TGTGCCAGCAGCGTAGATGGGGGCGGCACAGATACGCAGTATTTT. This translates into CASSVDGGGTDTQYF.

The rearrangement uses TRBV20-1 and TRBJ2-1; 9 nucleotides line up with TRBD2. This CDR3 has 17 amino acids. The ends lost 3 bases at V and 4 bases at J; junction bases unmatched: 13. From germline, CDR1 is DFQATT and CDR2 SNEGSKA (reference sequence). CDR3 in DNA: TGCAGTGCTAGTAAATCATTGGGGCTAGCGGGATACAATGAGCAGTTCTTC. Translating it yields CSASKSLGLAGYNEQFF.

Regarding this clone: Different DNA sequences within this sample yield the same CDR3. The rearrangement uses TRBV19 and TRBJ2-4; no clear D. Germline loops: CDR1 LNHDA, CDR2 SQIVND (reference sequence). Deletions cut 3 bases from V and 1 base from J, with 7 bases between. CDR3 length: 14 residues. Written as DNA, the CDR3 is TGTGCCAGTAGTATGGCGGCGGCCAAAAACATTCAGTACTTC. Translation: CASSMAAAKNIQYF.

V is TRBV9 and J is TRBJ1-3; 7 nucleotides agree with TRBD1. Trimming took 2 bases from V and 7 from J; bases not matched to a gene: 12. Germline CDR1 is SGDLS and CDR2 is YYNGEE. The CDR3 runs 16 residues. The CDR3 protein is CASSVAGTQTGNTIYF. CDR3 sequence (DNA): TGTGCCAGCAGCGTTGCGGGGACACAGACAGGGAACACCATATATTTT.

The chain has TRBV11-2 and TRBJ2-1; maybe TRBD1 (6 bases). With 5 bases removed from V and 7 bases from J, the gap between germline ends came to 21 bases. There are 16 residues in the CDR3. The germline CDR1 and CDR2 sequences are SGHAT and FQNNGV. The chain's CDR3 is CASSPHPRGSRNEQFF. The CDR3 coding sequence is TGTGCCAGCAGCCCGCACCCGAGGGGGAGCAGGAATGAGCAGTTCTTC.

The genes are TRBV15 and TRBJ2-7, with 7 bases fitting TRBD1. Germline V lookup: CDR1 LNHNV, CDR2 YYDKDF (reference sequence). Losses at the gene ends were 0 bases for V and 0 bases for J; bases not matched to a gene: 5. The length of the CDR3 is 16 residues. CDR3 nucleotides: TGTGCCACCAGCAGAGATCCCGGACAGGACTCCTACGAGCAGTACTTC. Translating it yields CATSRDPGQDSYEQYF. Full variable domain (outside the CDR3, taken from reference TRBV15 and TRBJ2-7): DAMVIQNPRYQVTQFGKPVTLSCSQTLNHNVMYWYQQKSSQAPKLLFHYYDKDFNNEADTPDNFQSRRPNTSFCFLDIRSPGLGDTAMYLCATSRDPGQDSYEQYFGPGTRLTVT.

The rearrangement uses TRBV15 and TRBJ2-7; 10 bases match TRBD2. V lost 0 bases to trimming and J lost 2 bases; unmatched junction nucleotides: 16. Germline V gene sequence: CDR1 LNHNV, CDR2 YYDKDF (reference sequence). The CDR3 spans 20 residues. CDR3 nucleotide sequence: TGTGCCACCAGCAGAGATGGGTCAGCGGGAGGGCCGACGAGGCCCTACGAGCAGTACTTC. It yields the protein CATSRDGSAGGPTRPYEQYF. The whole variable domain, filled in from reference TRBV15 and TRBJ2-7, reads DAMVIQNPRYQVTQFGKPVTLSCSQTLNHNVMYWYQQKSSQAPKLLFHYYDKDFNNEADTPDNFQSRRPNTSFCFLDIRSPGLGDTAMYLCATSRDGSAGGPTRPYEQYFGPGTRLTVT.

V gene TRBV7-3 combines with J gene TRBJ1-1; D is perhaps TRBD1 (5 bases). CDR1 is SGHTA and CDR2 is FQGTGA in the germline V gene. The CDR3 runs 17 residues. With 2 bases removed from V and 4 bases from J, the gap between germline ends came to 20 bases. Here the CDR3 DNA reads TGTGCCAGCAGCTTACGCGGGGGTGTTCGGGTGGGCACTGAAGCTTTCTTT. Residues: CASSLRGGVRVGTEAFF.

The chain couples TRBV18 to TRBJ2-2; the D gene is possibly TRBD1 (6 bases). Germline lookup yields CDR1 KGHSH and CDR2 LQKENI. V lost 5 bases to trimming and J lost 0 bases, with 10 bases between them. CDR3 length: 15 amino acids. Here the CDR3 reads CASSKDSANTGELFF. In DNA, the CDR3 is TGTGCCAGCTCAAAGGACAGCGCGAACACCGGGGAGCTGTTTTTT. Supplemented by reference TRBV18 and TRBJ2-2, the full variable domain reads NAGVMQNPRHLVRRRGQEARLRCSPMKGHSHVYWYRQLPEEGLKFMVYLQKENIIDESGMPKERFSAEFPKEGPSILRIQQVVRGDSAAYFCASSKDSANTGELFFGEGSRLTVL.

The table lists this clone with a few counts. The chain couples TRBV10-3 to TRBJ1-6; D is uncertain. Germline V gene sequence: CDR1 ENHRY, CDR2 SYGVKD. V was trimmed by 11 bases and J by 6 bases, leaving 11 bases between them. The CDR3 length is 12 residues. The CDR3 region has the DNA TGTGCCTCTTCCCCCCCTAATTCACCCCTCCACTTT. Its protein is CASSPPNSPLHF.